This T cell receptor beta chain came from a study of T-cell reconstitution after alpha-beta-depleted transplantation in children. The CDR3 runs 14 residues. Germline V gene data show CDR1 as MNHEY and CDR2 as SMNVEV (reference sequence). Unique molecular identifiers were incorporated when the TCRbeta library was constructed. TCRdb reprocessed the PCR reads with MiXCR, giving one entry per CDR3 protein. The repertoire consists of about 420,000 distinct CDR3 sequences, with approximately 10% occurring once and the leading ten covering 4.5% to 7%. As to this clonotype: Relative to the germline gene, one junction end is altered; a read error may explain this.

The starting material was PBMCs from the stem cell graft donor, obtained from the stem cell graft. The chain joins TRBV27 to TRBJ1-6, with TRBD1 identical over 7 bases. The receptor's source is a human donor who donated a stem cell graft to a child with acute myeloid leukemia. The CDR3, as DNA: TGTGCCGGCAGTTACAGGGGAGAATTTTCACCCCTCCACTTT. Amino acids: CAGSYRGEFSPLHF.